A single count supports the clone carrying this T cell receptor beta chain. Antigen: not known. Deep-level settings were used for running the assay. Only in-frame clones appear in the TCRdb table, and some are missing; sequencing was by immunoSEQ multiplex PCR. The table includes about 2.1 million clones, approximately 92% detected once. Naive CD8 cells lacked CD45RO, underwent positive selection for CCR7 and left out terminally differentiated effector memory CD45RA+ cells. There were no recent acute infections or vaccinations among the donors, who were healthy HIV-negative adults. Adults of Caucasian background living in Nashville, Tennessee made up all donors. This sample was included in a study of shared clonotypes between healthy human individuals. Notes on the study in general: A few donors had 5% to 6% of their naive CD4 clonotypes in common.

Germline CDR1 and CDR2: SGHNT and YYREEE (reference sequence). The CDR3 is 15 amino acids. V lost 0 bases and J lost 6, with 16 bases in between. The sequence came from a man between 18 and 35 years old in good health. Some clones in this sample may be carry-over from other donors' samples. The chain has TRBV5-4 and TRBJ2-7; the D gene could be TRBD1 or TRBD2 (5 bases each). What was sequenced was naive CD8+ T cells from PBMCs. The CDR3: CASSLGPGLGVEQYF. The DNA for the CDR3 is TGTGCCAGCAGCTTGGGGCCAGGGCTGGGGGTCGAGCAGTACTTC.